This T cell receptor beta chain was sequenced for a study of blood T cell repertoires in COVID-19. The overall study: Acute and convalescent COVID-19 specimens originated in the United States, Italy and Spain. Sources were T cells, B-cell-depleted T cells, or PBMCs; the material itself was cDNA or gDNA.

As handled by the study authors: For nucleated cells, counts were estimated from reference gene primer amplification. Method: immunoSEQ multiplex PCR; TCRdb's copy keeps in-frame clones and lacks some. Clonal size and the V and J genes are those of that table, whereas D and trimming came from the DNA. The data show around 260,000 clones, 80% to 85% seen once. The V segment lost 1 base and the J segment 6 bases; nucleotides outside the gene matches: 6. This CDR3 has 15 residues. The germline V gene encodes CDR1 LNHDA and CDR2 SQIVND (reference sequence). V is TRBV19 and J is TRBJ2-3; 8 bases match TRBD2. Input material: peripheral blood. The sequence derives from a man between 60 and 75 years old with acute or convalescent COVID-19. The CDR3 here is CASSIGAGDLDTQYF. For the CDR3, the DNA is TGTGCCAGTAGTATAGGAGCGGGAGATTTGGATACGCAGTATTTT.